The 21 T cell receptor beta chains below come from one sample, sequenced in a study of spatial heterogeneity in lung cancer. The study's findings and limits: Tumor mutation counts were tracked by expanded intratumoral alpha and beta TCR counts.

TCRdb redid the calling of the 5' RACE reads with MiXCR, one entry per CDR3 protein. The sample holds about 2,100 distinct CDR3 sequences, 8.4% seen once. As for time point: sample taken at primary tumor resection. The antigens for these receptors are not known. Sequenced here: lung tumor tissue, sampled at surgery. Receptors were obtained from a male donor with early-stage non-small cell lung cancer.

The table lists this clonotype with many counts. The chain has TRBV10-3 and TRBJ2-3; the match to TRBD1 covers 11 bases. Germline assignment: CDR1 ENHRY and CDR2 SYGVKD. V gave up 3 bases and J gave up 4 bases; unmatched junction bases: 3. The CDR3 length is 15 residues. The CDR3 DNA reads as TGTGCCATCAGTGAAGGACAGGGGGCCGCAGATACGCAGTATTTT. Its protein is CAISEGQGAADTQYF.

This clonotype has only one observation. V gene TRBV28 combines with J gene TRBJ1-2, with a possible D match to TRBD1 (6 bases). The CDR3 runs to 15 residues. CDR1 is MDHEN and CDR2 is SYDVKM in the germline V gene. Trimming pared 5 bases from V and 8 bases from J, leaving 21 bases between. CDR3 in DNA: TGTGCCAGCAGTCCAGGGACCACAGGGAGAAGGGGCTACACCTTC. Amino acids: CASSPGTTGRRGYTF.

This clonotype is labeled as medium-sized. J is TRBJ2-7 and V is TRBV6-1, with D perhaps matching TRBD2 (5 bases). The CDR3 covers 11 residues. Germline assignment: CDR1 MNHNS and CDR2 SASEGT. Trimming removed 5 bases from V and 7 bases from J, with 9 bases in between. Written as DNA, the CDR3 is TGTGCCAGCAGTCCCAGGAGGGAGCAGTACTTC. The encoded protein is CASSPRREQYF.

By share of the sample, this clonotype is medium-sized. CDR3: CASRPAGGGNIQYF. The CDR3 DNA reads as TGTGCCAGCAGGCCGGCGGGGGGCGGAAACATTCAGTACTTC. This chain uses TRBV5-5 with TRBJ2-4, with 8 bases aligning to TRBD2. The CDR3 runs 14 residues. V was clipped by 5 bases and J by 6 bases; unmatched bases: 7. Germline assignment: CDR1 SGHKS and CDR2 YYEKEE (reference sequence).

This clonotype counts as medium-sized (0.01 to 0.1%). In DNA form, the CDR3 reads TGTGCCAGCTCAAGGGGGACAGCCACTAGCACAGATACGCAGTATTTT. Protein: CASSRGTATSTDTQYF. This chain joins TRBV18 and TRBJ2-3; TRBD1 aligns across 7 bases. CDR1 is KGHSH and CDR2 is LQKENI in the germline V gene. Trimming at V came to 5 bases and at J to 0 bases, leaving 8 bases not matched to a gene. This CDR3 spans 16 amino acids.

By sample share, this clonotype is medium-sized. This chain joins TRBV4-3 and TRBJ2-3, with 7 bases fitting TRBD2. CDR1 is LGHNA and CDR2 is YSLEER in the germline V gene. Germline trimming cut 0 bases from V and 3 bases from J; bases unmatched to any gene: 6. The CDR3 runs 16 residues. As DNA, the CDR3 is TGCGCCAGCAGCCAAGAAGCAGCGGGGACGACAGATACGCAGTATTTT. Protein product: CASSQEAAGTTDTQYF.

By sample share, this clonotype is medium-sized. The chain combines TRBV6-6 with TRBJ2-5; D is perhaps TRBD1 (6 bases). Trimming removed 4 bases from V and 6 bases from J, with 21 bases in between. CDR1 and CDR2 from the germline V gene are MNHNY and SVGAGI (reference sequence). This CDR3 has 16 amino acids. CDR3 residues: CASSWPTDRSPQTQYF. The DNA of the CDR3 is TGTGCCAGCAGTTGGCCCACGGACAGATCCCCACAGACCCAGTACTTC.

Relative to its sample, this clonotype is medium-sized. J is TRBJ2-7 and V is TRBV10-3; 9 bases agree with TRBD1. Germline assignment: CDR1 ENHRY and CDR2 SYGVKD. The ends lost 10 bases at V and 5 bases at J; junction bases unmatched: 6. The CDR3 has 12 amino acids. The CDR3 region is CATGQGKDEQYF. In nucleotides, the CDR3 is TGTGCCACCGGACAGGGGAAGGACGAGCAGTACTTC.

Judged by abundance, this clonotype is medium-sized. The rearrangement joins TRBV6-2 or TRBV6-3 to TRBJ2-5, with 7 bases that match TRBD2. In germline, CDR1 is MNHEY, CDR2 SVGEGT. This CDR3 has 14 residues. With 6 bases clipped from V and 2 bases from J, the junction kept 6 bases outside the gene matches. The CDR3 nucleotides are TGTGCCAGCAGGCCGGGACTACTTCAAGAGACCCAGTACTTC. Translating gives CASRPGLLQETQYF.

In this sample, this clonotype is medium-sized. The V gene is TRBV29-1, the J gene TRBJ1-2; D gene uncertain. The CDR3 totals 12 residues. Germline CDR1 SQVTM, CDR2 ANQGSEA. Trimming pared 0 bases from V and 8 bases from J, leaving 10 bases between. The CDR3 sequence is CSVEESAWGYTF. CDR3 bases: TGCAGCGTTGAAGAATCGGCCTGGGGCTACACCTTC.

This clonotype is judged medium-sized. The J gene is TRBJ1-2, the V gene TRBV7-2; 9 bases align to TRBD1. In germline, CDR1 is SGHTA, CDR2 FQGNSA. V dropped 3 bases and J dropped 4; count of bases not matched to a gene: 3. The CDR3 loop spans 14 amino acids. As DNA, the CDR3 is TGTGCCAGCAGCTTGTCGGGACAGGGCTATGGCTACACCTTC. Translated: CASSLSGQGYGYTF.

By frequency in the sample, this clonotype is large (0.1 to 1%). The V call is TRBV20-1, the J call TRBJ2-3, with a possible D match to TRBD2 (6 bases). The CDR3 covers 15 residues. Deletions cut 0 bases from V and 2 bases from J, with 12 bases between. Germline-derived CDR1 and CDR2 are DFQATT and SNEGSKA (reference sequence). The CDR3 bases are TGCAGTGCTAGAGACAGCGGGCTGGTCACAGATACGCAGTATTTT. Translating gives CSARDSGLVTDTQYF.

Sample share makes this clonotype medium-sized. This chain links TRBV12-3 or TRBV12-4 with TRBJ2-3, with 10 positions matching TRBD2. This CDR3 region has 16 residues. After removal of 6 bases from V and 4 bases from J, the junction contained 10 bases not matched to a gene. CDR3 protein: CASSQRASGGSDTQYF. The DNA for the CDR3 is TGTGCCAGCAGCCAAAGGGCTAGCGGGGGTTCAGATACGCAGTATTTT.

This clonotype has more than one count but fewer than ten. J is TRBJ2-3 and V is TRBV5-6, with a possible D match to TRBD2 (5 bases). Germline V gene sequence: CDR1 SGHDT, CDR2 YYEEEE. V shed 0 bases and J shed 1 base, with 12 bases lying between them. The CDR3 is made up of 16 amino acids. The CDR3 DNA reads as TGTGCCAGCAGCTTGGCCTGGGTGGAGGGCACAGATACGCAGTATTTT. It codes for CASSLAWVEGTDTQYF.

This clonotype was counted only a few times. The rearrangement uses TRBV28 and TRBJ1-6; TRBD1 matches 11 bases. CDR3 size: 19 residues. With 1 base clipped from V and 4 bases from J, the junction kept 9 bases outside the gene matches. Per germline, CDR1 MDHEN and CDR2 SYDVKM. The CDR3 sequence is CASSLLLRDRGFYNSPLHF. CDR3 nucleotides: TGTGCCAGCAGTTTATTACTTAGGGACAGGGGGTTTTATAATTCACCCCTCCACTTT.

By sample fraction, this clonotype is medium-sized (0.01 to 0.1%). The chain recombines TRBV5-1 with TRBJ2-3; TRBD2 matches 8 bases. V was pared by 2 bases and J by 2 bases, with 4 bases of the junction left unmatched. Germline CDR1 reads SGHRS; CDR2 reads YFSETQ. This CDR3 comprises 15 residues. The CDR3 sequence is CASSLNGGDTDTQYF. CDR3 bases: TGCGCCAGCAGCTTAAACGGGGGGGACACAGATACGCAGTATTTT.

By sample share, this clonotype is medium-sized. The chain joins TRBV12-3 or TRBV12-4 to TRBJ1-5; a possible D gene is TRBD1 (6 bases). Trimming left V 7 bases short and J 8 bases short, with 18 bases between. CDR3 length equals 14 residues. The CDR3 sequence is CASIPRDTQEPQHF. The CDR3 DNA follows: TGTGCCAGCATTCCGAGGGACACACAGGAGCCCCAGCATTTT.

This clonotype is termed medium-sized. CDR3 bases: TGTGCCAGCAGTCTCCAGGGACAAGAGACCCAGTACTTC. Encoded protein: CASSLQGQETQYF. The chain joins TRBV7-9 to TRBJ2-5; TRBD1 is a possible D gene (5 bases). Germline CDR1 is SEHNR and CDR2 is FQNEAQ (reference sequence). There are 13 residues in the CDR3. Trimming removed 6 bases at V and 2 bases at J, with 10 bases between.

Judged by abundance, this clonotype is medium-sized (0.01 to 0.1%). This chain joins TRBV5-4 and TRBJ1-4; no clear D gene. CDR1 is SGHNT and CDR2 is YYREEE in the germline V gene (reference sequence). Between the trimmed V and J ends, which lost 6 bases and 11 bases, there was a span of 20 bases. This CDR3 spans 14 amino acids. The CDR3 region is CASTTSDRPGKLFF. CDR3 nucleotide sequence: TGTGCCAGCACCACCTCCGACCGACCCGGGAAACTGTTTTTT.

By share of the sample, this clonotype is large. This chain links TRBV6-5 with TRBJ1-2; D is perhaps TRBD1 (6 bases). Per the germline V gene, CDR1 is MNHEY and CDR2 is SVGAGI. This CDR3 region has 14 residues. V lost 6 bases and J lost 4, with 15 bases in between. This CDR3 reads CASSQNREGYGYTF. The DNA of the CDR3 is TGTGCCAGCAGCCAGAACAGGGAAGGCTATGGCTACACCTTC.

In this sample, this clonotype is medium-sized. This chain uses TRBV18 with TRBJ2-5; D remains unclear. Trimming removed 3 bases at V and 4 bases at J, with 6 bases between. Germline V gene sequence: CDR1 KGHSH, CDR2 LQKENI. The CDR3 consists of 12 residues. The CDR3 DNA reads TGTGCCAGCTCACCCGAGACAGAGACCCAGTACTTC. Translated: CASSPETETQYF.